Reported below is one TCR beta chain. The sample is drawn from a study of cytomegalovirus exposure and HLA in healthy donors. Both 60 Vbeta primers and 13 Jbeta primers went into the PCR. Clones were read by immunoSEQ multiplex PCR, and TCRdb kept only the in-frame ones, dropping some. The sample has more than 85,000 clones; over 65% are singletons. J was trimmed by 6 bases and V by 0 bases; bases with no gene match: 7. Germline loops: CDR1 SGHDN, CDR2 FVKESK. CDR3 length: 15 residues. This TCR was recovered from a woman younger than 45 in good health and CMV-seronegative. Material for sequencing was PBMCs. This rearrangement joins TRBV14 to TRBJ2-7; the match to TRBD1 covers 8 bases. The DNA of the CDR3 is TGTGCCAGCAGCCAAGAGAGACAGGGGCCTCGCGAGCAGTACTTC. Its translation is CASSQERQGPREQYF.